This T cell receptor (beta chain) was sequenced for a study of CD8 T cells in ankylosing spondylitis. Findings and limits, study-wide: Ankylosing spondylitis blood appeared to be characterized by a TCR beta motif of several highly homologous variants.

TCRdb recomputed calls from the 5' RACE reads with MiXCR, one row per CDR3 protein. The repertoire holds some 400,000 distinct CDR3 sequences, 20% to 25% seen once, with 16% in the top ten. This clonotype was seen at least ten times. Its specificity is unknown. The sample was blood, either unsorted or a sorted T cell fraction (not recorded which). This clonotype was obtained from a male donor with ankylosing spondylitis.

Here the CDR3 DNA reads TGCAGCGCACGACAGGGGAATGGCGAACCAGCTTTCTTT. Protein: CSARQGNGEPAFF. The genes are TRBV29-1 and TRBJ1-1, with 8 bases lining up with TRBD1. Germline-derived CDR1 and CDR2 are SQVTM and ANQGSEA. The ends lost 7 bases at V and 10 bases at J; junction bases unmatched: 14. This CDR3 comprises 13 residues.